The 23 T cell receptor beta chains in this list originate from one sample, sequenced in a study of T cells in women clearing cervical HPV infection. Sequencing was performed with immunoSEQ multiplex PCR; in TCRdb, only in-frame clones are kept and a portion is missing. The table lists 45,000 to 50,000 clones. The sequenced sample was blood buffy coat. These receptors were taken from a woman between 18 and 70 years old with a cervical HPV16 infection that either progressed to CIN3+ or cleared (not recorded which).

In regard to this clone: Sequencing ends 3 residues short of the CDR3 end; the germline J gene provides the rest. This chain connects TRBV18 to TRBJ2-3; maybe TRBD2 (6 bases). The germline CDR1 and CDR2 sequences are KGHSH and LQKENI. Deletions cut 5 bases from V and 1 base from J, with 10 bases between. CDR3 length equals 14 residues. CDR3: CASSGGAGTDTQYF. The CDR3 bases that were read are TGTGCCAGCTCAGGCGGGGCTGGCACAGATACG.

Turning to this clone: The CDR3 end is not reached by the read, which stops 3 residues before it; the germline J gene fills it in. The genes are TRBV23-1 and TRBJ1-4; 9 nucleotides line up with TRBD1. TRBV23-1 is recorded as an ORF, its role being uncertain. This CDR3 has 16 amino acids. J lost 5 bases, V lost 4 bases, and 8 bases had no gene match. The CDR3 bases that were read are TGCGCCAGCAGTCGAATACCGGGACAGGGAAATGAAAAA. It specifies CASSRIPGQGNEK. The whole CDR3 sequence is CASSRIPGQGNEKLFF.

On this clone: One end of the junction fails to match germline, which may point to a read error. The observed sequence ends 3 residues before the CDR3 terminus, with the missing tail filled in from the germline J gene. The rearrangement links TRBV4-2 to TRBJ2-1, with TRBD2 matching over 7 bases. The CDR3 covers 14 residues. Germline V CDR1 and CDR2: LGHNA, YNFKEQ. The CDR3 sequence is CASIQLKRGNEQFF. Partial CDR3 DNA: TGTGCCAGCATCCAACTAAAGCGGGGCAATGAG.

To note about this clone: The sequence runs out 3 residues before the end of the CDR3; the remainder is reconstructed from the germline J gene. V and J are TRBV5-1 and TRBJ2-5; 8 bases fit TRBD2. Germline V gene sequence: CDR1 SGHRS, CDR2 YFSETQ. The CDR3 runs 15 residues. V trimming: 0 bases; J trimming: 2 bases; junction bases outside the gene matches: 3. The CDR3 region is CASSLEREWQETQYF. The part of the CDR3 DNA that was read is TGCGCCAGCAGCTTGGAGCGGGAGTGGCAAGAGACC.

CDR3 amino acids: CASSEQGAGYNEQFF. CDR3 DNA (partial): TGTGCCAGCAGCGAACAGGGGGCTGGCTACAATGAG. The chain carries TRBV7-3 and TRBJ2-1; 9 bases match TRBD1. The read terminates 3 residues before the CDR3 end, so the remaining end is supplied by the germline J gene. V lost 5 bases to trimming and J lost 3 bases; unmatched junction nucleotides: 5. CDR1 is SGHTA, CDR2 FQGTGA, per germline. There are 15 residues in the CDR3.

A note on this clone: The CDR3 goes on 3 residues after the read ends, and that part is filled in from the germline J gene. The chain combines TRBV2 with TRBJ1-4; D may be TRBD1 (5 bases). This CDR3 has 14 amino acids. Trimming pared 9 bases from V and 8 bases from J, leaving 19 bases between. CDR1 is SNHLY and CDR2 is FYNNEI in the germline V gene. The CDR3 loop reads CASTPGLRGEKLFF. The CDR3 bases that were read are TGTGCCAGTACTCCGGGCCTCCGGGGGGAAAAA.

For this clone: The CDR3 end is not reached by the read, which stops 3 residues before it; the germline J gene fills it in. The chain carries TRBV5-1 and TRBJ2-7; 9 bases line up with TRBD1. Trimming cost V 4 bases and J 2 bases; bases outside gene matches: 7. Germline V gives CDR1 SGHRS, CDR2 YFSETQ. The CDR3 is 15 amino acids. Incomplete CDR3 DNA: TGCGCCAGCAGCGGGCCGGACAGGGGTACCTACGAG. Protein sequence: CASSGPDRGTYE. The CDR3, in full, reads CASSGPDRGTYEQYF.

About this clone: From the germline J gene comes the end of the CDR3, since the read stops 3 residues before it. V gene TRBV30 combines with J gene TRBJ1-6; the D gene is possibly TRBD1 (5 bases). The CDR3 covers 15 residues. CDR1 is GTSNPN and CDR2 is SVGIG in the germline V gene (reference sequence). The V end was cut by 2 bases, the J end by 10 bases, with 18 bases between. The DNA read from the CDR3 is TGTGCCTGGAGTCCCACTTTAGGGGCAGGCTCACCC. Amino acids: CAWSPTLGAGSP. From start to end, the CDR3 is CAWSPTLGAGSPLHF.

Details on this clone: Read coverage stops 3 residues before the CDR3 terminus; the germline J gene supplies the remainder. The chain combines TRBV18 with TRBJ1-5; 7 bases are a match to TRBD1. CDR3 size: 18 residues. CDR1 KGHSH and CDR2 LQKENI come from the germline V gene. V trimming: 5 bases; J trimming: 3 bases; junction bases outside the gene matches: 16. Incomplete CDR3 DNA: TGTGCCAGCTCATTGTTGGGGCGGGACAGCCAAAACAATCAGCCC. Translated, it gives CASSLLGRDSQNNQP. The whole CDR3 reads CASSLLGRDSQNNQPQHF. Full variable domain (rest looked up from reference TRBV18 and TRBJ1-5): NAGVMQNPRHLVRRRGQEARLRCSPMKGHSHVYWYRQLPEEGLKFMVYLQKENIIDESGMPKERFSAEFPKEGPSILRIQQVVRGDSAAYFCASSLLGRDSQNNQPQHFGDGTRLSIL.

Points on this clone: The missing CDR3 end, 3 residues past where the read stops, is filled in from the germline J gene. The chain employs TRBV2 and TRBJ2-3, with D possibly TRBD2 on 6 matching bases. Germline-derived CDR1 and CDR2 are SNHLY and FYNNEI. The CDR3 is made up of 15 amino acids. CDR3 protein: CASSAAGLLQETQYF. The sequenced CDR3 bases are TGTGCCAGCAGCGCTGCGGGACTCCTTCAAGAGACG.

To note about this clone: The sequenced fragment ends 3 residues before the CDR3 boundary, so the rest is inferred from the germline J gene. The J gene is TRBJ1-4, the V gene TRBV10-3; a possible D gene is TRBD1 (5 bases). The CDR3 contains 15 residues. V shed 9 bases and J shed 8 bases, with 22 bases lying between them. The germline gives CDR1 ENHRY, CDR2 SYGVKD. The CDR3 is CAIPPHRYQREKLFF. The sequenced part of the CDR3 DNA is TGTGCCATTCCCCCTCACAGGTATCAGAGGGAAAAA.

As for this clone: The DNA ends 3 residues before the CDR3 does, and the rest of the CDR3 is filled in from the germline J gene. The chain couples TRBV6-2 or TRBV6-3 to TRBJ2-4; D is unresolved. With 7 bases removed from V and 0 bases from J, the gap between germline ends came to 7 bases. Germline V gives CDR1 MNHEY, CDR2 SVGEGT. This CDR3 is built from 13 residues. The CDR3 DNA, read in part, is TGTGCCAGCACCCCCCTAGCCAAAAACATT. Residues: CASTPLAKNI. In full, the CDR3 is CASTPLAKNIQYF.

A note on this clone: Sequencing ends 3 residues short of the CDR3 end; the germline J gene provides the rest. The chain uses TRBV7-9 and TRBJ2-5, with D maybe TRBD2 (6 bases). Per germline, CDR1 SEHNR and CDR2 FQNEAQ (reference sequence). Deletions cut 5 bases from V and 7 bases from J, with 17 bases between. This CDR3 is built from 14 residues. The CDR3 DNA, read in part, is TGTGCCAGCAGCCCCCGCGGGATCCCCGGGACC. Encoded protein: CASSPRGIPGT. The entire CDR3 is CASSPRGIPGTQYF.

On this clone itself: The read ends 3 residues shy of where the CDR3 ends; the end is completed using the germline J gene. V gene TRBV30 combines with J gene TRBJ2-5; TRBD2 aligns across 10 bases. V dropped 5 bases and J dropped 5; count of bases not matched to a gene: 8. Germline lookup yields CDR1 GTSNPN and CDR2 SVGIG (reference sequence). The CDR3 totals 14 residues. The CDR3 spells CAWSPGLAWETQYF. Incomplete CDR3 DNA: TGTGCCTGGTCCCCGGGACTAGCGTGGGAGACC.

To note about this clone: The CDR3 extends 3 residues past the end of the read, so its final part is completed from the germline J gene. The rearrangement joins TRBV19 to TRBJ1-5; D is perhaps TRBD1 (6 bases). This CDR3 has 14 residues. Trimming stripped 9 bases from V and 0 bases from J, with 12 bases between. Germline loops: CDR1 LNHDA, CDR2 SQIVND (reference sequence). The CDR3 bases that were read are TGTGCCAGCAGGAAGGGGGTTAGCAATCAGCCC. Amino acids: CASRKGVSNQP. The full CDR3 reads CASRKGVSNQPQHF.

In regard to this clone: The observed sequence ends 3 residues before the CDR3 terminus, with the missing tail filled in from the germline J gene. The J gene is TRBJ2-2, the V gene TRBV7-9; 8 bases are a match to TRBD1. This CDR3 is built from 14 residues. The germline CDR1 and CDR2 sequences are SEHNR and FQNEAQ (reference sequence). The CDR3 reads CASSYGQGGSPLFF. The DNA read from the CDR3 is TGTGCCAGCAGCTACGGACAGGGCGGCTCACCG.

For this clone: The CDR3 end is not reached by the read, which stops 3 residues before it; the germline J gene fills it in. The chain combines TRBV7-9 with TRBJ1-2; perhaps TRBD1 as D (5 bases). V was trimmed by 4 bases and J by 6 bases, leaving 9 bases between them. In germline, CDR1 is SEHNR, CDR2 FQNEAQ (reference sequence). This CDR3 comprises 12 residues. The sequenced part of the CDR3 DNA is TGTGCCAGCAGCTCCCCAGGGAATGGC. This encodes CASSSPGNG. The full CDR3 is CASSSPGNGYTF. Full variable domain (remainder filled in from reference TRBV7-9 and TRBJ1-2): DTGVSQNPRHKITKRGQNVTFRCDPISEHNRLYWYRQTLGQGPEFLTYFQNEAQLEKSRLLSDRFSAERPKGSFSTLEIQRTEQGDSAMYLCASSSPGNGYTFGSGTRLTVV.

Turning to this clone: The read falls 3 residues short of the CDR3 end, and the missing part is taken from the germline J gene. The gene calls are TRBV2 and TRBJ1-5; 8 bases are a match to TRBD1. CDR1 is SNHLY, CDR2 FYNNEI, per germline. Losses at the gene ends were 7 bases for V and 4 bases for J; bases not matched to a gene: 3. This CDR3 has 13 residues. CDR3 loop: CASNRGTNQPQHF. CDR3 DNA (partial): TGTGCCAGCAACAGGGGGACAAATCAGCCC.

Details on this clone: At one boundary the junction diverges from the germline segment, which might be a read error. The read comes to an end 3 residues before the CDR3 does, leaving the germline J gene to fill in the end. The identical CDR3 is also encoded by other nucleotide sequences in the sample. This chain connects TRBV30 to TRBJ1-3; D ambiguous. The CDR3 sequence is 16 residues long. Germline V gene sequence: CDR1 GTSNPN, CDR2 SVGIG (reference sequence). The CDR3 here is CAWGGLPLASGNTIYF. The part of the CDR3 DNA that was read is TGTGCCTGGGGAGGCCTCCCTTTAGCCTCTGGAAACACG.

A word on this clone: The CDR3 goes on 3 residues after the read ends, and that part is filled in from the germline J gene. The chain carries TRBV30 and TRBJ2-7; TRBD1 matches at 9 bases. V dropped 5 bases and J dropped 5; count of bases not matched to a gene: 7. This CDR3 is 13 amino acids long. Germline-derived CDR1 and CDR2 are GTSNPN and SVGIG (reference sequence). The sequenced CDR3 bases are TGTGCCTGGGGACAGGGGAGGATAAACGAG. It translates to CAWGQGRINE. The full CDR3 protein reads CAWGQGRINEQYF.

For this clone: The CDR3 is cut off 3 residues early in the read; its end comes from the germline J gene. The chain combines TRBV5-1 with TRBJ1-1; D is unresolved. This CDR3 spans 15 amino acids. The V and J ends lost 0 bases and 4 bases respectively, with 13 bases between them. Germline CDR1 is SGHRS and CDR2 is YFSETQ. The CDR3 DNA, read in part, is TGCGCCAGCAGCTTGGGAGATACAGTTCCCACTGAA. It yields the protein CASSLGDTVPTE. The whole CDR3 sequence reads CASSLGDTVPTEAFF. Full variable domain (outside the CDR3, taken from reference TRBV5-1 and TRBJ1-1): KAGVTQTPRYLIKTRGQQVTLSCSPISGHRSVSWYQQTPGQGLQFLFEYFSETQRNKGNFPGRFSGRQFSNSRSEMNVSTLELGDSALYLCASSLGDTVPTEAFFGQGTRLTVV.

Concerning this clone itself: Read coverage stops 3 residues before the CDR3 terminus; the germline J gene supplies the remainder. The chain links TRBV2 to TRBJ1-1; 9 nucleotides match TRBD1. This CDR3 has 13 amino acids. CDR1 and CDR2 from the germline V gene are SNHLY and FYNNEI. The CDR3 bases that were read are TGTGCCAGCAAACTAAGACAGGGGGGGGAA. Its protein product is CASKLRQGGE. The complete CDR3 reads CASKLRQGGEAFF.

The sequenced CDR3 bases are TGTGCCAGCAGAGTTCTAGCAGACGAGACC. Its protein is CASRVLADET. The complete CDR3 sequence is CASRVLADETQYF. The rearrangement uses TRBV2 and TRBJ2-5, with D perhaps matching TRBD2 (5 bases). With the read ending 3 residues before the CDR3 end, the germline J gene is used to fill in that end. V was pared by 6 bases and J by 5 bases, with 13 bases between. This CDR3 contains 13 residues. Germline V gene data show CDR1 as SNHLY and CDR2 as FYNNEI. Variable domain in full (rest from reference TRBV2 and TRBJ2-5): EPEVTQTPSHQVTQMGQEVILRCVPISNHLYFYWYRQILGQKVEFLVSFYNNEISEKSEIFDDQFSVERPDGSNFTLKIRSTKLEDSAMYFCASRVLADETQYFGPGTRLLVL.